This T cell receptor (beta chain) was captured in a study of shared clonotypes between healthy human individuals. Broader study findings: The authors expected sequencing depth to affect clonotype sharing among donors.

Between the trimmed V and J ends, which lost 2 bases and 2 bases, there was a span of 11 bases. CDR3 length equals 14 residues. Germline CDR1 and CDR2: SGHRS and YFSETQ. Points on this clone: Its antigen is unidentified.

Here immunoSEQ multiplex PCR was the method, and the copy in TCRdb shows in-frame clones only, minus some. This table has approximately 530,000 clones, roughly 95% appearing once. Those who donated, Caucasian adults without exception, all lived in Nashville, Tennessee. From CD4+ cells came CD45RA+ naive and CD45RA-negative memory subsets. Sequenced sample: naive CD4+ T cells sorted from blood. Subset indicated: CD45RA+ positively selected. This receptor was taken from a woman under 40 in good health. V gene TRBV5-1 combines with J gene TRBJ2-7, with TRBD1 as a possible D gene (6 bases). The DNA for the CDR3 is TGCGCCAGCAGCTTATGGACAGAAACCTACGAGCAGTACTTC. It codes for CASSLWTETYEQYF.